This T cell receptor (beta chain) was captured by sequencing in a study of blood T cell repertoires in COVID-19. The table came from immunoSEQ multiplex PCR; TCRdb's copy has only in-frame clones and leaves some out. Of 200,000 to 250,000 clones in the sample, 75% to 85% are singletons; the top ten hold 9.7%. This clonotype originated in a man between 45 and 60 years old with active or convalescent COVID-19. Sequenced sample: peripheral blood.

This CDR3 reads CASSLVGQSSGANVLTF. The CDR3 DNA reads as TGTGCCAGCAGCTTAGTGGGACAGAGCTCTGGGGCCAACGTCCTGACTTTC. The chain recombines TRBV7-8 with TRBJ2-6; 7 bases fit TRBD1. The V segment lost 1 base and the J segment 0 bases; nucleotides outside the gene matches: 3. Germline CDR1 and CDR2: SGHVS and FQNEAQ. There are 17 residues in the CDR3.